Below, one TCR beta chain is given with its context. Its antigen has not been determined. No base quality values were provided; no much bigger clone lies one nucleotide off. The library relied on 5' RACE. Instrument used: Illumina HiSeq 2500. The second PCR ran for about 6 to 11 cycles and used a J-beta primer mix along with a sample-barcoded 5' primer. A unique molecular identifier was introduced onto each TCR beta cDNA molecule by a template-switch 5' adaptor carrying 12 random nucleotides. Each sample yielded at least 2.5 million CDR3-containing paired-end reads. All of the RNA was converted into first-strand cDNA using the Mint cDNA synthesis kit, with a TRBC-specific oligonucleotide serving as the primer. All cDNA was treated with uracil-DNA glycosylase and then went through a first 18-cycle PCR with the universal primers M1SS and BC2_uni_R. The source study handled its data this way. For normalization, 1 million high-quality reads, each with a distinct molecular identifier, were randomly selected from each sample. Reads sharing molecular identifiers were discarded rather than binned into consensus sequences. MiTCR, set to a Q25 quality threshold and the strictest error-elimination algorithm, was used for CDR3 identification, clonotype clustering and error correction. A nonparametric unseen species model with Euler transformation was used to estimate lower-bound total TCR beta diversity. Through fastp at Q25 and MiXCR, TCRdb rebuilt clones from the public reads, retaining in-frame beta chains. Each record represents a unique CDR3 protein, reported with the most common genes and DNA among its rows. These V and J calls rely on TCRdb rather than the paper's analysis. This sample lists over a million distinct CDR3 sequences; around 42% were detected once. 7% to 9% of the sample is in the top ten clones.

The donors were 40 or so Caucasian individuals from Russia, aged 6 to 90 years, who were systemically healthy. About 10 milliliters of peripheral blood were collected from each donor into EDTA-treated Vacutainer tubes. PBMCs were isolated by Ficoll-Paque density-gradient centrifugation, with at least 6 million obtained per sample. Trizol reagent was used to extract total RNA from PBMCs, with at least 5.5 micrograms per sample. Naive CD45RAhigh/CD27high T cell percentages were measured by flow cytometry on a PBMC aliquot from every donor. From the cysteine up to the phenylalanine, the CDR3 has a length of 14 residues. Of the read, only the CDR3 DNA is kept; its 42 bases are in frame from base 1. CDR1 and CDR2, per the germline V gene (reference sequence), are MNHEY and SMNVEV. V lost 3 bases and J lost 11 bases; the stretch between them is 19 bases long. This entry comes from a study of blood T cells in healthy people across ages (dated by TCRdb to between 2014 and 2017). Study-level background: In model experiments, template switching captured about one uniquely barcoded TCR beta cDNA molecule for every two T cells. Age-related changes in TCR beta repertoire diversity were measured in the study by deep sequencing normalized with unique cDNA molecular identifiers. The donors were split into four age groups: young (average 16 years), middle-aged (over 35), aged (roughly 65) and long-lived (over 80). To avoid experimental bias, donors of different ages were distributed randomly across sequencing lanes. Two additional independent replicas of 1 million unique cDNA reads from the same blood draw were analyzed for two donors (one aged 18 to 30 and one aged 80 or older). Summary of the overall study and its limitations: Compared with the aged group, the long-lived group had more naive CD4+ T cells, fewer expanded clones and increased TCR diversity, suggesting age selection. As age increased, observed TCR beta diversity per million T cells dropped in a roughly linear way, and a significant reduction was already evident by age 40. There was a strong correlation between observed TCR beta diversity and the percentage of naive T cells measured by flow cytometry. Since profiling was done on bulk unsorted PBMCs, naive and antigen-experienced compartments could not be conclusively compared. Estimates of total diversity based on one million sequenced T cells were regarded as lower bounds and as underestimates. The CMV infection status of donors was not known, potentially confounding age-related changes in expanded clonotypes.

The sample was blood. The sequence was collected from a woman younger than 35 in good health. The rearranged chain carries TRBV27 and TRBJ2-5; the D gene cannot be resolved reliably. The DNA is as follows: TGTGCCAGCAGTTTGGTCCCCGTAGGAAGAGAGCAGTACTTC. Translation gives CASSLVPVGREQYF.